This TCR beta chain was documented in a study of T cell repertoires in cytomegalovirus infection. Whole-study context: Selected CMV epitopes included recently identified HLA-C-restricted ones as well as well-studied HLA-B-restricted ones. Indications came from public TCR beta signatures; they pointed to CMV infection and to a matching HLA type. Study-wide results and limits: The ex vivo response showed dominance by HLA-C-restricted CMV-specific TCR beta clonotypes. Cumulated frequencies of public TCR beta families served to identify carriers of CMV plus the relevant HLA.

This clonotype was observed a handful of times. Its target is not known. TCRdb fed the reads into MiXCR, producing one record per CDR3 protein. Here the sample spans roughly 800,000 distinct CDR3 sequences, under 35% being singletons. Trimming at V came to 5 bases and at J to 5 bases, leaving 6 bases not matched to a gene. This CDR3 comprises 14 residues. Germline V gives CDR1 MDHEN, CDR2 SYDVKM. This receptor was obtained from a human donor in good health (CMV status not recorded). Some clones in this sample may be carry-over from other donors' samples. The specimen comprised cultured CD8+ T cells from PBMCs, sampled from culture after CMV antigen stimulation. V usage is TRBV28 and J usage is TRBJ1-5; 7 nucleotides agree with TRBD1. The CDR3 protein is CASSPGTAYQPQHF. In DNA form, the CDR3 reads TGTGCCAGCAGTCCGGGGACAGCTTATCAGCCCCAGCATTTT.